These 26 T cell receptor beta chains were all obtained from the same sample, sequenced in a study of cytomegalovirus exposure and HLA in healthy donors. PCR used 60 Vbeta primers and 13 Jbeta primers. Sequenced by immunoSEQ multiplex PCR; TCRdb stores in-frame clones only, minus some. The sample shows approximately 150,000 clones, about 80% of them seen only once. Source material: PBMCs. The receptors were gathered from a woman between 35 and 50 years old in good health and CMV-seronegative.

CDR3 region: CASRLEEGPEQYF. The CDR3 nucleotides are TGTGCCAGCAGACTAGAAGAAGGGCCGGAGCAGTACTTC. The chain recombines TRBV5-5 with TRBJ2-7; D might be TRBD2 (5 bases). The germline gives CDR1 SGHKS, CDR2 YYEKEE (reference sequence). This CDR3 contains 13 residues. V gave up 5 bases and J gave up 7 bases, with 16 bases separating them.

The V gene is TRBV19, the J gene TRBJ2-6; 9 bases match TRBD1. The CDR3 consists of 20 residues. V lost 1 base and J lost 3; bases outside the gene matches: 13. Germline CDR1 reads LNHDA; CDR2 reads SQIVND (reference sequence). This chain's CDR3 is CASSIGFGQGKFSGANVLTF. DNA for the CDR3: TGTGCCAGTAGTATAGGATTCGGACAGGGGAAGTTTAGTGGGGCCAACGTCCTGACTTTC.

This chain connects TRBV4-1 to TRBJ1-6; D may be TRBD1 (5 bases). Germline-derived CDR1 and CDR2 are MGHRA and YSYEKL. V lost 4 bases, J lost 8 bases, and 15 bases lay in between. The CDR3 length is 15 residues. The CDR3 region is CASSLREAEHSPLHF. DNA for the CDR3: TGCGCCAGCAGCCTCAGGGAGGCAGAGCATTCACCCCTCCACTTT.

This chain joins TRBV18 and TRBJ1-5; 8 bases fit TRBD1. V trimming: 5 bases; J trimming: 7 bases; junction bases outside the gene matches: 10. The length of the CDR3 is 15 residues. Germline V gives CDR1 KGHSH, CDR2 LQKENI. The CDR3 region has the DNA TGTGCCAGCTCAGAGGACAGGGCCAACTACCAGCCCCAGCATTTT. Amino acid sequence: CASSEDRANYQPQHF.

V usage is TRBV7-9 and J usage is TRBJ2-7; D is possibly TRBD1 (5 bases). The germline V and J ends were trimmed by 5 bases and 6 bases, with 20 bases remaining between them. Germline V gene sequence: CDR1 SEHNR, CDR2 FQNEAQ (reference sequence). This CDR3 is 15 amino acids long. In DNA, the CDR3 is TGTGCCAGCAGCATTGATACTTCAGGGTCCGCCGAGCAGTACTTC. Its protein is CASSIDTSGSAEQYF.

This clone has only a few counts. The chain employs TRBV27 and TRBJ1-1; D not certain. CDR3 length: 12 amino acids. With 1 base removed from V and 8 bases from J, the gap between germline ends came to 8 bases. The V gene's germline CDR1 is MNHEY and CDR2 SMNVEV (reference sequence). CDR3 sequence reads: CASSLLEGEAFF. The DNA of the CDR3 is TGTGCCAGCAGTTTATTAGAGGGCGAAGCTTTCTTT.

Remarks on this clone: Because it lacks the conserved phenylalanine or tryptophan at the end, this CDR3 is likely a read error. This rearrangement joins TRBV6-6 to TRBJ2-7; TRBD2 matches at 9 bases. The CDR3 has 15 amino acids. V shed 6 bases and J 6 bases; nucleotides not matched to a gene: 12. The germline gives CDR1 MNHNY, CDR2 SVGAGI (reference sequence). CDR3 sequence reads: CASSTGTSSVGEQYL. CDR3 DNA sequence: TGTGCCAGCAGCACCGGGACTAGCTCGGTTGGCGAGCAGTACCTC.

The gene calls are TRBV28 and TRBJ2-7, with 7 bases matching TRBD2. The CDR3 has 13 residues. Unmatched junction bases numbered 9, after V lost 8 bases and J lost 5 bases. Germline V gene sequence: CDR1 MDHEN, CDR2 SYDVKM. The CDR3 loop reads CASRSSGFDEQYF. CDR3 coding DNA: TGTGCCAGCCGGTCTAGCGGTTTCGACGAGCAGTACTTC.

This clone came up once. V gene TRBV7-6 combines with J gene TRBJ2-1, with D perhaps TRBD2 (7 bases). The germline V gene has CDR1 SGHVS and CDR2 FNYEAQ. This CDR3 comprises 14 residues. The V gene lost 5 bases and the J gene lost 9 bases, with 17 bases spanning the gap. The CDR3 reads CASSLAGGGGEQFF. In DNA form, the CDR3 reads TGTGCCAGCAGCCTCGCCGGGGGAGGGGGTGAGCAGTTCTTC.

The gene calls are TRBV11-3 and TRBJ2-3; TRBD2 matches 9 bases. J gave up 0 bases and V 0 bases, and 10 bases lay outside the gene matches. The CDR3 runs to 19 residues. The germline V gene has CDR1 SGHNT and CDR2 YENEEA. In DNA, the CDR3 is TGTGCCAGCAGCTTAGATAGTCTGGGACTAGCAGTCAGCACAGATACGCAGTATTTT. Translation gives CASSLDSLGLAVSTDTQYF.

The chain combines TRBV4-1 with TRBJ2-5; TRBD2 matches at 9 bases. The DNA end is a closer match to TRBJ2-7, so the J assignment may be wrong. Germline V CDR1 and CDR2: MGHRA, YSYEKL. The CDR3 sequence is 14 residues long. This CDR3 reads CASSQSGGTYEQYF. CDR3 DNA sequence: TGCGCCAGCAGCCAAAGCGGGGGGACCTACGAGCAGTACTTC.

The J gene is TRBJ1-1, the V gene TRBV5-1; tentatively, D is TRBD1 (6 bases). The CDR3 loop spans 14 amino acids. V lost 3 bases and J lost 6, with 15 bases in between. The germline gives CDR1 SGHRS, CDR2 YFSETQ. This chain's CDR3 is CASSSEQGKAEAFF. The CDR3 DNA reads TGCGCCAGCAGCTCCGAACAGGGAAAGGCTGAAGCTTTCTTT.

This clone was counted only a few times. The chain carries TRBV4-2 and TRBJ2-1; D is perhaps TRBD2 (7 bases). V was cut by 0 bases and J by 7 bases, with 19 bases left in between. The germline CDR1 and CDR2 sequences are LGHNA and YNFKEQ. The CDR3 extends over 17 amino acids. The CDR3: CASSQDKGGGRRNEQFF. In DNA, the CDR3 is TGTGCCAGCAGCCAAGATAAAGGGGGGGGTAGGCGGAATGAGCAGTTCTTC.

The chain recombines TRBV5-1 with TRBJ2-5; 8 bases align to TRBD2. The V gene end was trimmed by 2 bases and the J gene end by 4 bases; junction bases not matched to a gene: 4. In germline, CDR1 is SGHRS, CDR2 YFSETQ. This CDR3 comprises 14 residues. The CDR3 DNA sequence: TGCGCCAGCAGCTTAGCGGGAGATGGAGAGACCCAGTACTTC. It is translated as CASSLAGDGETQYF.

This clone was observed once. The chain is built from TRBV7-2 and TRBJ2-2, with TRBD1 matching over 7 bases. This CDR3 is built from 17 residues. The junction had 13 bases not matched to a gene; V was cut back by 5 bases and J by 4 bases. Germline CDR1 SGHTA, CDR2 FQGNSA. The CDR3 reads CASSPWGLTGSTGELFF. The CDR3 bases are TGTGCCAGCAGCCCCTGGGGCCTGACAGGGAGCACCGGGGAGCTGTTTTTT.

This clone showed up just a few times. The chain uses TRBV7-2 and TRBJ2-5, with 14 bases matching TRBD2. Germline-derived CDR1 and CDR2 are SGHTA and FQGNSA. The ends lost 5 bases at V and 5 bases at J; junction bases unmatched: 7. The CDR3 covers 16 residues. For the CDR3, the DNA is TGTGCCAGCAGCGGTGCCGGGACTAGCGGGAGCGAGACCCAGTACTTC. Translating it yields CASSGAGTSGSETQYF.

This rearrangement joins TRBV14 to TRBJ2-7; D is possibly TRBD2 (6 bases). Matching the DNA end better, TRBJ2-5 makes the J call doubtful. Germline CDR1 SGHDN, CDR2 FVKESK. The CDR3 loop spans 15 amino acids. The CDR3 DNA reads TGTGCCAGCAGCCTCCTGGTTTCTAGCGTTGAGACCCAGTACTTC. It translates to CASSLLVSSVETQYF.

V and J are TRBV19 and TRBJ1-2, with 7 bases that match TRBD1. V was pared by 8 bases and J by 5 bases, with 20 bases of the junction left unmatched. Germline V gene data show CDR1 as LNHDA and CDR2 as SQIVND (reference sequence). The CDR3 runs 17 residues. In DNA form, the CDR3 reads TGTGCCAGTCGAACTAGACAGGGCGCCGGACTTGAGTATGGCTACACCTTC. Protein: CASRTRQGAGLEYGYTF.

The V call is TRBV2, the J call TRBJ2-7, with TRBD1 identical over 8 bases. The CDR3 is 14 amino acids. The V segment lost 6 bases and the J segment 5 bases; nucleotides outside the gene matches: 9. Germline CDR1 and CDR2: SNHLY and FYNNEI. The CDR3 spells CASRPGQGLHEQYF. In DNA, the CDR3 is TGTGCCAGCAGGCCTGGACAGGGTTTACACGAGCAGTACTTC.

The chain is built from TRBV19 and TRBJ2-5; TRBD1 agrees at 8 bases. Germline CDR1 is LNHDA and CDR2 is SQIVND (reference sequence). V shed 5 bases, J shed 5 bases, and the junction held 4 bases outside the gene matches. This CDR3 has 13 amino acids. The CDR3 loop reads CASSPDRGETQYF. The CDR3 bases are TGTGCCAGTAGTCCCGACAGGGGTGAGACCCAGTACTTC.

The CDR3 nucleotides read TGTGCCACCAGCAGAGGCTTTGGACTAGCGGTTAATACGCAGTATTTT. Translation: CATSRGFGLAVNTQYF. This chain joins TRBV15 and TRBJ2-3; 10 nucleotides line up with TRBD2. Germline CDR1 reads LNHNV; CDR2 reads YYDKDF (reference sequence). Trimming removed 1 base from V and 7 bases from J; junction bases left unmatched: 8. The CDR3 runs 16 residues.

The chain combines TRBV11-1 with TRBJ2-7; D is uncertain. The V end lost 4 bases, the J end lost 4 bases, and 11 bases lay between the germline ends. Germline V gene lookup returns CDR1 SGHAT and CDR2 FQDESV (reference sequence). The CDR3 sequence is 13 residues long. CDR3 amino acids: CASSWASLYEQYF. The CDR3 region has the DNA TGTGCCAGCAGCTGGGCCAGCTTATACGAGCAGTACTTC.

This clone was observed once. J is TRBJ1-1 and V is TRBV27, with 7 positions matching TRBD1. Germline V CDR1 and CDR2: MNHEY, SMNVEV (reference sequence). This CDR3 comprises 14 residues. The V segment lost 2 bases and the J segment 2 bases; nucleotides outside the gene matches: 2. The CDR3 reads CASSLTGANTEAFF. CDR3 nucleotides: TGTGCCAGCAGTTTAACAGGGGCTAACACTGAAGCTTTCTTT.

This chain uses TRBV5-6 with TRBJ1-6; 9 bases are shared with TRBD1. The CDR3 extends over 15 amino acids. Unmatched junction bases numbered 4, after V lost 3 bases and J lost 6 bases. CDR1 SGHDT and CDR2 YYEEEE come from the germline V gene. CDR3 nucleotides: TGTGCCAGCAGCTCCCCACAGGGGGCTAATTCACCCCTCCACTTT. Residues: CASSSPQGANSPLHF.

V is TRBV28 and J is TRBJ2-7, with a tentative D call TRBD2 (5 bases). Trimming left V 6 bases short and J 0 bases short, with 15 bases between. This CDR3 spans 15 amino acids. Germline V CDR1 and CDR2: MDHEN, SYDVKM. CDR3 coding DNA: TGTGCCAGCAGCCAGCAGCGGAGCCCCTCCTACGAGCAGTACTTC. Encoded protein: CASSQQRSPSYEQYF.

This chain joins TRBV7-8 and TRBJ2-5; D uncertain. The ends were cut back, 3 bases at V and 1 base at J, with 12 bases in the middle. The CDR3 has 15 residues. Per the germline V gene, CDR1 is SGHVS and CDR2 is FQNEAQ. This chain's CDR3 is CASSFAGGSQETQYF. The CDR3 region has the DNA TGTGCCAGCAGCTTCGCTGGCGGATCCCAAGAGACCCAGTACTTC.